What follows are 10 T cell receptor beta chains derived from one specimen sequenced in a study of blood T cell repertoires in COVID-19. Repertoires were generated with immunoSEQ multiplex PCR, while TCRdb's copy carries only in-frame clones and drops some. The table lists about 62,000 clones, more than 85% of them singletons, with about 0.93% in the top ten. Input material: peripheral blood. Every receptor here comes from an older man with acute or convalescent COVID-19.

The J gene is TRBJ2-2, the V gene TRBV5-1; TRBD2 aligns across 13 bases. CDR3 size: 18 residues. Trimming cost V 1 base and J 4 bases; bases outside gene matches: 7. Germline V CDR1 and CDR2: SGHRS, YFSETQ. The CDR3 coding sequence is TGCGCCAGCAGCTTGACTAGCGGGGGGGCCCGGGTCACCGGGGAGCTGTTTTTT. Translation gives CASSLTSGGARVTGELFF. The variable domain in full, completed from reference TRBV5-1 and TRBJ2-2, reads KAGVTQTPRYLIKTRGQQVTLSCSPISGHRSVSWYQQTPGQGLQFLFEYFSETQRNKGNFPGRFSGRQFSNSRSEMNVSTLELGDSALYLCASSLTSGGARVTGELFFGEGSRLTVL.

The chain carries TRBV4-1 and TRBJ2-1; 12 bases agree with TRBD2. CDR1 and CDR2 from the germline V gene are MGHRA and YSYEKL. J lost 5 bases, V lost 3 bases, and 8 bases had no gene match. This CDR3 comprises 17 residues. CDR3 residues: CASSQGQLAGGHNEQFF. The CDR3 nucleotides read TGCGCCAGCAGCCAGGGCCAACTAGCGGGGGGCCACAATGAGCAGTTCTTC.

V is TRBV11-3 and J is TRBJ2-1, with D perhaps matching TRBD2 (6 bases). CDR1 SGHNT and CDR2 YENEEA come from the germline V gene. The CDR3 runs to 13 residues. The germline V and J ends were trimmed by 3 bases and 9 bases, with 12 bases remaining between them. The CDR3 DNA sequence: TGTGCCAGCAGCTTGGTAGGAGGGGTTGAGCAGTTCTTC. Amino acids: CASSLVGGVEQFF.

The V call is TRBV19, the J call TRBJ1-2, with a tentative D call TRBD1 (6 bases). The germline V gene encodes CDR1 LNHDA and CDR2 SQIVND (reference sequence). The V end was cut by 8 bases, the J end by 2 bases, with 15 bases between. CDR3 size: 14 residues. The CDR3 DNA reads TGTGCCAGTCGTAGTATGGACAGAAACTATGGCTACACCTTC. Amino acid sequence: CASRSMDRNYGYTF.

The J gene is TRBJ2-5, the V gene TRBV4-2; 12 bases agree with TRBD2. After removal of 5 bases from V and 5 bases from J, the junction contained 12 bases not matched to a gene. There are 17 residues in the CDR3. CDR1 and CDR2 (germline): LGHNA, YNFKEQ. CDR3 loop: CASSKLAGGTSIETQYF. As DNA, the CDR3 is TGTGCCAGCAGCAAACTAGCGGGAGGAACCTCAATTGAGACCCAGTACTTC.

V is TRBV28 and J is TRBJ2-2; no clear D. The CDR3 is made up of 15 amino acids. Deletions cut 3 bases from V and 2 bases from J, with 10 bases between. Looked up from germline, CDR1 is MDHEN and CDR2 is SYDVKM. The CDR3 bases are TGTGCCAGCAGTTTTACCGGAGTTAACACCGGGGAGCTGTTTTTT. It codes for CASSFTGVNTGELFF.

This CDR3 is CASSLEPGQNSPLHF. In DNA, the CDR3 is TGCGCCAGCAGCTTGGAGCCAGGGCAAAATTCACCCCTCCACTTT. The chain is built from TRBV5-1 and TRBJ1-6; D is possibly TRBD1 (5 bases). The CDR3 sequence is 15 residues long. Germline CDR1 reads SGHRS; CDR2 reads YFSETQ. Trimming cost V 0 bases and J 7 bases, with 11 bases left between them.

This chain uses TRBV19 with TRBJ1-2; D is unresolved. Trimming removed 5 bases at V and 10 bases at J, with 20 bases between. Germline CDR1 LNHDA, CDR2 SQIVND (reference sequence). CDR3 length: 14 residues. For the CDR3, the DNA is TGTGCCAGTAGTCCCACGACGGTGACCGACTCCTACACCTTC. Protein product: CASSPTTVTDSYTF.

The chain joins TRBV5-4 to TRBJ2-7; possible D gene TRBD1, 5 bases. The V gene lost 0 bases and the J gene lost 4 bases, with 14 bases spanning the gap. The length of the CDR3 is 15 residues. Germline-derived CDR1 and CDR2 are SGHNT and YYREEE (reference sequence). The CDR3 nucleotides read TGTGCCAGCAGCTTGGGGACAATGGGGCTGTACGAGCAGTACTTC. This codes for CASSLGTMGLYEQYF.

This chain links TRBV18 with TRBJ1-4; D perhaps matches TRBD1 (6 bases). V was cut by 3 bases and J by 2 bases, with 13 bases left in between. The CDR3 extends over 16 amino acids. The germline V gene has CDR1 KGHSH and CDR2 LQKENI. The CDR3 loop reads CASSPLTGMTNEKLFF. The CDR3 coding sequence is TGTGCCAGCTCACCCCTAACAGGGATGACTAATGAAAAACTGTTTTTT.